A single sample is the source of the 21 T cell receptor beta chains below, sequenced in a study of blood T cell repertoires in COVID-19. TCRdb's table, derived via immunoSEQ multiplex PCR, lists solely in-frame clones and lacks some. The sample yields roughly 43,000 clones, more than 75% seen once. The sample taken for sequencing was peripheral blood. The receptors here all came from a human donor in a cohort sampled during active COVID-19.

This clone was recorded only once. The chain combines TRBV29-1 with TRBJ2-1, with a weak D call TRBD2 (7 bases). The CDR3 length is 16 residues. V was cut by 6 bases and J by 4 bases, with 22 bases left in between. Germline CDR1 and CDR2: SQVTM and ANQGSEA. The DNA for the CDR3 is TGCAGCGTCCTAGGGGGGGCCGGGACACCTTACAATGAGCAGTTCTTC. Protein sequence: CSVLGGAGTPYNEQFF.

The chain is built from TRBV7-8 and TRBJ1-6; possibly TRBD1 for D (6 bases). V was trimmed by 0 bases and J by 7 bases, leaving 13 bases between them. Germline V CDR1 and CDR2: SGHVS, FQNEAQ. The CDR3 totals 16 residues. CDR3 sequence (DNA): TGTGCCAGCAGCTTAGCGAAGACAGGCTTCAATTCACCCCTCCACTTT. Encoded protein: CASSLAKTGFNSPLHF.

The rearrangement uses TRBV15 and TRBJ1-3, with TRBD1 identical over 7 bases. After removal of 9 bases from V and 0 bases from J, the junction contained 5 bases not matched to a gene. This CDR3 has 14 amino acids. Germline V gives CDR1 LNHNV, CDR2 YYDKDF (reference sequence). CDR3 protein: CATGKGASGNTIYF. The CDR3 nucleotides are TGTGCCACTGGGAAGGGGGCCTCTGGAAACACCATATATTTT. Using reference TRBV15 and TRBJ1-3 for the parts outside the CDR3, the full variable domain is DAMVIQNPRYQVTQFGKPVTLSCSQTLNHNVMYWYQQKSSQAPKLLFHYYDKDFNNEADTPDNFQSRRPNTSFCFLDIRSPGLGDTAMYLCATGKGASGNTIYFGEGSWLTVV.

The V call is TRBV11-2, the J call TRBJ2-7; 7 nucleotides agree with TRBD1. V was pared by 4 bases and J by 5 bases, with 11 bases of the junction left unmatched. Germline V CDR1 and CDR2: SGHAT, FQNNGV. The CDR3 spans 15 residues. CDR3 nucleotides: TGTGCCAGCAGCTCCCGACAGGGTGTTAACCACGAGCAGTACTTC. Translation gives CASSSRQGVNHEQYF.

V usage is TRBV18 and J usage is TRBJ2-1, with TRBD1 matching 7 bases. Germline V lookup: CDR1 KGHSH, CDR2 LQKENI. The length of the CDR3 is 18 residues. V trimming: 5 bases; J trimming: 1 base; junction bases outside the gene matches: 14. The CDR3 loop is CASSTKPGQRTSYNEQFF. CDR3 bases: TGTGCCAGCTCAACGAAACCGGGACAGAGAACTTCCTACAATGAGCAGTTCTTC.

The V call is TRBV28, the J call TRBJ2-3; 10 bases line up with TRBD1. Germline V gives CDR1 MDHEN, CDR2 SYDVKM. This CDR3 is built from 14 residues. The J segment lost 5 bases and the V segment lost 5 bases, leaving 4 bases of the junction unmatched. The CDR3 here is CASSRGQGLDTQYF. Here the CDR3 DNA reads TGTGCCAGCAGTCGGGGACAGGGGTTAGATACGCAGTATTTT.

The rearrangement links TRBV14 to TRBJ2-3, with D tentatively TRBD1 (6 bases). Between the trimmed V and J ends, which lost 0 bases and 1 base, there was a span of 11 bases. The CDR3 runs 16 residues. Germline CDR1 SGHDN, CDR2 FVKESK. The CDR3 here is CASSQEGAGGTDTQYF. The DNA of the CDR3 is TGTGCCAGCAGCCAAGAAGGAGCAGGGGGCACAGATACGCAGTATTTT.

The chain joins TRBV6-5 to TRBJ1-2; D is ambiguous. Between the trimmed V and J ends, which lost 10 bases and 8 bases, there was a span of 17 bases. This CDR3 comprises 12 residues. CDR1 and CDR2 from the germline V gene are MNHEY and SVGAGI. This CDR3 is CATHGSGSGYTF. The DNA for the CDR3 is TGTGCCACCCACGGGAGTGGAAGCGGCTACACCTTC.

The chain joins TRBV3-1 (or the pseudogene TRBV3-2) to TRBJ2-3, with TRBD2 as a possible D gene (6 bases). CDR3 length: 17 amino acids. V was cut by 0 bases and J by 2 bases, with 15 bases left in between. Germline loops: CDR1 LGHDT, CDR2 YNNKEL (reference sequence). CDR3 amino acids: CASSQDWAEGPTDTQYF. DNA of the CDR3: TGTGCCAGCAGCCAAGATTGGGCGGAGGGCCCCACAGATACGCAGTATTTT.

This clone was picked up one time. This chain uses TRBV3-1 (or the pseudogene TRBV3-2) with TRBJ1-4; no definite D call. The length of the CDR3 is 12 residues. V shed 0 bases and J shed 12 bases, with 8 bases lying between them. CDR1 and CDR2 from the germline V gene are LGHDT and YNNKEL (reference sequence). CDR3 DNA sequence: TGTGCCAGCAGCCAAGATTTCCAGGAACTGTTTTTT. It translates to CASSQDFQELFF.

This chain joins TRBV6-5 and TRBJ1-5; 9 nucleotides agree with TRBD1. Germline V gene lookup returns CDR1 MNHEY and CDR2 SVGAGI. J lost 7 bases, V lost 5 bases, and 9 bases had no gene match. This CDR3 region has 15 residues. CDR3 coding DNA: TGTGCCAGCAGTACCTCCTACAGGGGGCAACAGCCCCAGCATTTT. Translating gives CASSTSYRGQQPQHF.

The rearrangement links TRBV11-3 to TRBJ2-7; possibly TRBD1 for D (6 bases). V shed 5 bases and J shed 2 bases, with 16 bases lying between them. The germline V gene encodes CDR1 SGHNT and CDR2 YENEEA. This CDR3 region has 15 residues. The DNA of the CDR3 is TGTGCCAGCAGCCAAGGTGCCCAGGGGACCTACGAGCAGTACTTC. Protein sequence: CASSQGAQGTYEQYF.

This clone is a singleton in its sample. The chain combines TRBV7-3 with TRBJ2-1; D uncertain. The germline CDR1 and CDR2 sequences are SGHTA and FQGTGA. The CDR3 extends over 15 amino acids. The V and J ends lost 1 base and 9 bases respectively, with 16 bases between them. The CDR3 loop is CASSLISLGDGEQFF. The CDR3 DNA sequence: TGTGCCAGCAGCTTAATTTCCTTGGGCGACGGTGAGCAGTTCTTC. Variable domain in full (rest from reference TRBV7-3 and TRBJ2-1): GAGVSQTPSNKVTEKGKYVELRCDPISGHTALYWYRQSLGQGPEFLIYFQGTGAADDSGLPNDRFFAVRPEGSVSTLKIQRTERGDSAVYLCASSLISLGDGEQFFGPGTRLTVL.

The chain recombines TRBV5-6 with TRBJ2-2, with 8 bases identical to TRBD2. J lost 5 bases, V lost 7 bases, and 4 bases had no gene match. The CDR3 is 13 residues long. Per germline, CDR1 SGHDT and CDR2 YYEEEE. CDR3 region: CASLPGGTGELFF. In DNA form, the CDR3 reads TGTGCCAGCCTCCCGGGGGGGACCGGGGAGCTGTTTTTT.

This clone is categorized as medium-sized. The chain uses TRBV19 and TRBJ1-2, with D possibly TRBD1 on 5 matching bases. Germline V gives CDR1 LNHDA, CDR2 SQIVND (reference sequence). The CDR3 sequence is 13 residues long. Trimming cost V 5 bases and J 8 bases, with 15 bases left between them. CDR3 sequence (DNA): TGTGCCAGTAGTCCTCCGGGACTGTGGGGCTACACCTTC. Encoded protein: CASSPPGLWGYTF. Full variable domain (rest looked up from reference TRBV19 and TRBJ1-2): DGGITQSPKYLFRKEGQNVTLSCEQNLNHDAMYWYRQDPGQGLRLIYYSQIVNDFQKGDIAEGYSVSREKKESFPLTVTSAQKNPTAFYLCASSPPGLWGYTFGSGTRLTVV.

This clone appeared a single time. The chain carries TRBV19 and TRBJ2-5; 7 positions agree with TRBD2. V dropped 9 bases and J dropped 5; count of bases not matched to a gene: 15. The CDR3 spans 15 residues. Germline CDR1 LNHDA, CDR2 SQIVND (reference sequence). CDR3 coding DNA: TGTGCCAGCGCGCTCACTAGCGCGCCTCGCGAGACCCAGTACTTC. It is translated as CASALTSAPRETQYF.

CDR3 nucleotide sequence: TGCGCCAGCAGCTTAAACAGGGCCCTGTGGTACACCTTC. It is translated as CASSLNRALWYTF. This chain uses TRBV5-1 with TRBJ1-2; a weak D match, TRBD1 (6 bases). The germline V gene has CDR1 SGHRS and CDR2 YFSETQ. Trimming cost V 2 bases and J 11 bases, with 16 bases left between them. CDR3 length: 13 residues.

The chain uses TRBV25-1 and TRBJ1-6; 7 positions match TRBD1. The CDR3 contains 16 residues. Germline lookup yields CDR1 MGHDK and CDR2 SYGVNS. The V gene end was trimmed by 2 bases and the J gene end by 9 bases; junction bases not matched to a gene: 10. The CDR3 DNA reads as TGTGCCAGCAGTGAAGTTAATACAGGGGTCGGTTCACCCCTCCACTTT. Amino acids: CASSEVNTGVGSPLHF.

This chain joins TRBV24-1 and TRBJ1-6, with D hard to call. V lost 1 base, J lost 0 bases, and 15 bases lay in between. Germline-derived CDR1 and CDR2 are KGHDR and SFDVKD. The CDR3 totals 19 residues. The CDR3 nucleotides are TGTGCCACCAGTGATTTTTACGGACTTCCGAGCTCCTATAATTCACCCCTCCACTTT. This encodes CATSDFYGLPSSYNSPLHF.

CDR3 nucleotide sequence: TGTGCCAGCAGTCCATTTCTACAGGGTGAAGCTTTCTTT. Translated: CASSPFLQGEAFF. This chain connects TRBV28 to TRBJ1-1, with D possibly being TRBD1 (6 bases). Germline CDR1 and CDR2: MDHEN and SYDVKM. V gave up 5 bases and J gave up 7 bases, with 14 bases separating them. CDR3 size: 13 residues.

The CDR3, as DNA: TGCGCCAGCAGCTTGGGGACACTAGCGGGAGGGGGCATCGAGCAGTTCTTC. Encoded protein: CASSLGTLAGGGIEQFF. The J gene is TRBJ2-1, the V gene TRBV5-1; 13 nucleotides align to TRBD2. V was pared by 0 bases and J by 10 bases, with 10 bases of the junction left unmatched. Germline V CDR1 and CDR2: SGHRS, YFSETQ. The CDR3 consists of 17 residues. Using reference TRBV5-1 and TRBJ2-1 for the parts outside the CDR3, the full variable domain is KAGVTQTPRYLIKTRGQQVTLSCSPISGHRSVSWYQQTPGQGLQFLFEYFSETQRNKGNFPGRFSGRQFSNSRSEMNVSTLELGDSALYLCASSLGTLAGGGIEQFFGPGTRLTVL.